This T cell receptor (beta chain) is from a study of response to subunit inactivated influenza vaccine. Per germline, CDR1 SGHKS and CDR2 YYEKEE (reference sequence). CDR3 size: 14 residues. The V and J ends lost 4 bases and 2 bases respectively, with 11 bases between them. TCRdb re-called the RT-PCR reads with MiXCR, one entry per CDR3 protein. Of some 850,000 distinct CDR3 sequences in the sample, 15% to 20% were seen once. Findings of the study overall: Authors suggested seasonal influenza vaccinations each recruit few new T cells.

This clonotype was recorded at least ten times. Its target is unknown. The chain uses TRBV5-5 and TRBJ2-3, with D uncertain. The source material was PBMCs from blood, sampled more than 4 days after vaccination. This TCR was sampled from a man aged 50-59 years who received an inactivated influenza vaccine. The CDR3 coding sequence is TGTGCCAGCAGCACCTTCCGGCTCACAGATACGCAGTATTTT. It specifies CASSTFRLTDTQYF.